What follows describes a single T cell receptor (beta chain). It lacks a known antigen. Base qualities are missing; no much larger clone stands one base away. These data originate in a study of T cell changes during pregnancy in multiple sclerosis (dated by TCRdb to about 2019). About the study as a whole: Changes in the T cell repertoire over the course of pregnancy were examined in this study in women with multiple sclerosis.

The CDR3 covers 16 residues, taking in both the cysteine and the phenylalanine. The read is trimmed to its CDR3 DNA, 48 bases read in frame from base 1. V and J are truncated by 4 bases and 1 base respectively, leaving an intervening sequence of 17 bases. From a lookup of the germline V gene, CDR1 and CDR2 are SNHLY and FYNNEI. Library creation used the immunoSEQ multiplex PCR assay. Imported from immuneACCESS, the table was reduced by TCRdb to in-frame sequences with V and J called. These copies leave out some clones; in studies compared against another copy, an unresolved V gene accounts for under half, and the cause of the remainder is not known. Across this sample there are more than 65,000 clones, with about 90% seen only once. Jointly, the top ten make up approximately 2.5% of the sample.

The TCR comes from a female donor with multiple sclerosis, enrolled in a pregnancy study. Sequenced material: peripheral blood, taken in the first trimester of pregnancy. The chain is assembled from TRBV2 and TRBJ2-7; D gene: possibly TRBD2, on 6 matching bases. In nucleotide form, the sequence is TGTGCCAGCAGTGCTTGGGAGGCGGGGCTATCCTACGAGCAGTACTTC. Its protein reads: CASSAWEAGLSYEQYF.